The 8 T cell receptor beta chains reported below all come from one sample, sequenced in a study of blood T cells in healthy people across ages. Combining a sample-barcoded 5' primer with a J-beta primer mix, a second PCR ran for about 7 to 12 cycles. TCRdb reprocessed the 5' RACE reads via MiXCR and lists one record per CDR3 protein. The sample yields more than 450,000 distinct CDR3 sequences, around a quarter seen once. These data are also associated with another study on T cells of mothers and their children.

Sequencing was performed on blood. The origin of the receptors is a boy aged 2 to 10 in good health.

The chain carries TRBV12-3 or TRBV12-4 and TRBJ2-1, with D uncertain. This CDR3 is built from 12 residues. Trimming cost V 4 bases and J 10 bases, with 11 bases left between them. The CDR3 reads CASSSVLGEQFF. Written as DNA, the CDR3 is TGTGCCAGCAGTTCTGTACTGGGCGAGCAGTTCTTC.

This clonotype was recorded a few times. The chain is built from TRBV20-1 and TRBJ1-4; 9 nucleotides agree with TRBD1. The germline CDR1 and CDR2 sequences are DFQATT and SNEGSKA (reference sequence). CDR3 length: 12 amino acids. Losses at the gene ends were 6 bases for V and 8 bases for J; bases not matched to a gene: 4. CDR3 residues: CSAQGAEEKLFF. Written as DNA, the CDR3 is TGCAGTGCACAGGGGGCTGAGGAAAAACTGTTTTTT.

This clonotype has ten or more counts. The genes are TRBV25-1 and TRBJ2-7, with TRBD2 matching 10 bases. The CDR3 contains 14 residues. Germline V lookup: CDR1 MGHDK, CDR2 SYGVNS. V shed 5 bases, J shed 6 bases, and the junction held 7 bases outside the gene matches. CDR3 DNA: TGTGCCAGCAGTCAGCTAGCGGGAGTGTCCGAGCAGTACTTC. Residues: CASSQLAGVSEQYF.

The chain joins TRBV12-3 or TRBV12-4 to TRBJ2-5; possibly TRBD2 for D (6 bases). This CDR3 region has 15 residues. The V end was cut by 4 bases, the J end by 1 base, with 13 bases between. The CDR3 coding sequence is TGTGCCAGCAGTTCCGGGACTCGGTGCCAAGAGACCCAGTACTTC. It is translated as CASSSGTRCQETQYF.

The genes are TRBV14 and TRBJ2-5; perhaps TRBD2 as D (5 bases). Per the germline V gene, CDR1 is SGHDN and CDR2 is FVKESK. This CDR3 is 16 amino acids long. Trimming stripped 1 base from V and 1 base from J, with 13 bases between. DNA for the CDR3: TGTGCCAGCAGCCAAGGCGGGCGGAGTTTCCAAGAGACCCAGTACTTC. Amino acids: CASSQGGRSFQETQYF.

The chain couples TRBV5-1 to TRBJ2-6, with TRBD1 matching over 7 bases. CDR1 is SGHRS, CDR2 YFSETQ, per germline. The CDR3 is made up of 16 amino acids. The V segment lost 6 bases and the J segment 1 base; nucleotides outside the gene matches: 7. The CDR3, as DNA: TGCGCCAGCACCAGGGACAGTCAATCTGGGGCCAACGTCCTGACTTTC. Translated, it gives CASTRDSQSGANVLTF.

This clonotype was counted a few times. The chain is built from TRBV27 and TRBJ2-1; 8 bases match TRBD1. The J call is uncertain, as TRBJ2-5 better fits the DNA end. The CDR3 has 13 residues. Germline CDR1 MNHEY, CDR2 SMNVEV (reference sequence). Here the CDR3 reads CASSFRGPKTQYF. CDR3 nucleotide sequence: TGTGCCAGCAGTTTCAGGGGGCCAAAGACCCAGTACTTC.

This clonotype was seen a handful of times. The V call is TRBV2, the J call TRBJ2-7; 11 bases are shared with TRBD1. The CDR3 spans 14 residues. V lost 6 bases to trimming and J lost 5 bases; unmatched junction nucleotides: 6. CDR1 is SNHLY and CDR2 is FYNNEI in the germline V gene. CDR3 coding DNA: TGTGCCAGCAGAGGGGACAGGGGGTCGGACGAGCAGTACTTC. It is translated as CASRGDRGSDEQYF.